This TCR beta chain is from a study of cytomegalovirus exposure and HLA in healthy donors (dated by TCRdb to 2016 to 2017). Notes on the research overall: According to a later analysis, the 120 or so validation repertoires were produced on the same platform as the approximately 690 repertoires of the first cohort. High-throughput TCR immunosequencing, statistical association of individual TCRs with disease status, and machine learning were combined to predict cytomegalovirus infection status. Besides the first cohort of 666 subjects, a separate validation cohort made up of around 120 different subjects was used. The aim of the study was to test whether cataloging public T cell receptors could identify signatures of past pathogen exposure. Paper-wide results and their limitations: In a later analysis, TCRs clustered in the first cohort were found to also tend to co-occur in the roughly 110 validation repertoires, with roughly 93% of cluster scores above 0. In the study, roughly 160 TCR beta chains were listed as associated with cytomegalovirus. In both the original and validation cohorts, the classifier was reported to diagnose cytomegalovirus status with high specificity and sensitivity. While some public TCRs were present in many individuals, most TCR sequences turned up only very rarely across donors. In vitro tests confirmed that three of the cytomegalovirus-associated TCR beta chains recognize cytomegalovirus antigens. The validation cohort had no HLA typing available for a later analysis, so co-occurrence within that cohort was assessed over all 120 or so repertoires. It was suggested by the authors that the approach could potentially be generalized to other disease states and immunological phenotypes.

Receptor amplification or capture employed the immunoSEQ multiplex PCR assay. Processing in the source paper ran as follows. A statistical classification framework was built to diagnose cytomegalovirus status from the catalog of TCR beta chain sequences. Not all clones reach the TCRdb copy of this immuneACCESS table, which keeps in-frame sequences only. Checked studies attribute under half of the gap to unresolved V genes and leave the rest unexplained. Clonal size and the V and J genes are those of that table, whereas D and trimming came from the DNA. Across this sample there are some 110,000 clones, with approximately 86% seen only once. Roughly 4% of the sample comes from the top ten. Donors formed part of the validation cohort, which comprised some 120 subjects and was distinct from the first cohort of 666 subjects. Based on the germline V gene, the CDR1 and CDR2 sequences are SGHDN and FVKESK. There are 17 amino acids in the CDR3, from cysteine to phenylalanine inclusive. The entry retains the CDR3 DNA only, 51 bases that are in frame from base 1. The junction carries 19 bases between V and J, which are trimmed by 4 bases and 2 bases respectively.

This clone turned up a few times. What antigen it recognizes has not been identified. Within one base of it there is no much larger clone, and no base qualities were kept. The sequencing sample was made of PBMCs. The sequence came from a woman under 30 in good health and CMV-seropositive. The chain is encoded by TRBV14 joined to TRBJ2-3, and TRBD2 may be the D gene, going by 5 matching bases. The CDR3 region reads CASSLYNGLRHTDTQYF. The sequenced DNA: TGTGCCAGCAGCCTCTATAATGGACTCCGACACACAGATACGCAGTATTTT.